The 13 T cell receptor beta chains below were found in one sample sequenced in a study of chemoradiotherapy in HPV16-positive cancers. This table comes from immunoSEQ multiplex PCR, and its TCRdb copy is limited to in-frame clones, with some not included. Counted here are about 20,000 clones, about 90% occurring once; the ten biggest clones make up approximately 5%. The starting material was blood, obtained from a patient who underwent chemoradiotherapy. These receptors came from a human donor with HPV-associated anogenital cancer.

The V and J genes are TRBV6-5 and TRBJ1-5; possible D gene TRBD1, 5 bases. Germline V gene data show CDR1 as MNHEY and CDR2 as SVGAGI. This CDR3 has 15 residues. Trimming removed 5 bases at V and 6 bases at J, with 17 bases between. CDR3 nucleotide sequence: TGTGCCAGCAGTCCCGGGACTTGGTCAAGTCAGCCCCAGCATTTT. Protein sequence: CASSPGTWSSQPQHF.

This chain connects TRBV12-5 to TRBJ1-6; TRBD1 agrees at 7 bases. CDR3 length: 13 amino acids. Germline CDR1 is LGHNT and CDR2 is FRNRAP. With V trimmed by 1 base and J by 9 bases, 0 bases remained unmatched. CDR3 residues: CASGLDRGSPLHF. CDR3 DNA: TGTGCTAGTGGTTTGGACAGGGGTTCACCCCTCCACTTT.

V gene TRBV15 combines with J gene TRBJ2-5; perhaps TRBD2 as D (7 bases). The CDR3 is made up of 19 amino acids. Germline V CDR1 and CDR2: LNHNV, YYDKDF (reference sequence). V was pared by 0 bases and J by 2 bases, with 22 bases between. The CDR3 loop reads CATSREATGGLTGQETQYF. The CDR3 DNA sequence: TGTGCCACCAGCAGAGAGGCGACGGGGGGCCTAACTGGGCAAGAGACCCAGTACTTC.

This sequence joins TRBV5-6 and TRBJ2-3, with D perhaps TRBD1 (5 bases). With 2 bases removed from V and 6 bases from J, the gap between germline ends came to 16 bases. CDR1 and CDR2 (germline): SGHDT, YYEEEE. The CDR3 has 15 residues. DNA for the CDR3: TGTGCCAGCAGCTTTACCCGACAGAGTACGGATACGCAGTATTTT. This encodes CASSFTRQSTDTQYF. The entire variable domain, with the rest obtained from reference TRBV5-6 and TRBJ2-3, is as follows: DAGVTQSPTHLIKTRGQQVTLRCSPKSGHDTVSWYQQALGQGPQFIFQYYEEEERQRGNFPDRFSGHQFPNYSSELNVNALLLGDSALYLCASSFTRQSTDTQYFGPGTRLTVL.

The genes are TRBV19 and TRBJ2-7; 11 nucleotides align to TRBD1. The CDR3 has 15 residues. V was pared by 5 bases and J by 6 bases, with 9 bases of the junction left unmatched. Per germline, CDR1 LNHDA and CDR2 SQIVND (reference sequence). CDR3 residues: CASSARDRGSLEQYF. In nucleotides, the CDR3 is TGTGCCAGTAGTGCGAGGGACAGGGGGTCTCTCGAGCAGTACTTC.

The chain carries TRBV18 and TRBJ2-1, with 8 bases identical to TRBD1. The length of the CDR3 is 16 residues. Germline CDR1 and CDR2: KGHSH and LQKENI. J gave up 4 bases and V 5 bases, and 10 bases lay outside the gene matches. For the CDR3, the DNA is TGTGCCAGCTCATCAACGGGACAGGTGATATACAATGAGCAGTTCTTC. This translates into CASSSTGQVIYNEQFF.

The rearrangement joins TRBV9 to TRBJ2-7; TRBD1 matches at 11 bases. Germline assignment: CDR1 SGDLS and CDR2 YYNGEE. CDR3 length: 15 residues. The ends lost 5 bases at V and 0 bases at J; junction bases unmatched: 4. The CDR3 DNA sequence: TGTGCCAGCAGTATGGGACAGGGGGGCTCCTACGAGCAGTACTTC. Translation: CASSMGQGGSYEQYF.

For this clone: Sequence at one end of the junction differs from germline and may be a read error. The rearrangement links TRBV5-5 to TRBJ2-7; 9 nucleotides match TRBD1. Germline values: CDR1 SGHKS, CDR2 YYEKEE (reference sequence). The CDR3 runs to 14 residues. The CDR3 nucleotides read TGTGCCAGCAGCCATATTTATGGACAGGGGCCTTCACCCTTC. Translated: CASSHIYGQGPSPF.

The chain uses TRBV25-1 and TRBJ2-7; TRBD1 is a possible D gene (5 bases). Germline CDR1 MGHDK, CDR2 SYGVNS. The CDR3 consists of 12 residues. Trimming pared 6 bases from V and 0 bases from J, leaving 6 bases between. CDR3 in amino acids: CASRGDSYEQYF. In DNA form, the CDR3 reads TGTGCCAGCAGAGGGGACTCCTACGAGCAGTACTTC.

This rearrangement joins TRBV6-6 to TRBJ2-7; D ambiguous. Germline-derived CDR1 and CDR2 are MNHNY and SVGAGI (reference sequence). The CDR3 totals 13 residues. V was pared by 4 bases and J by 6 bases, with 13 bases between. The CDR3 DNA sequence: TGTGCCAGCAGTTTCCCCAGGACCCTCGAGCAGTACTTC. It specifies CASSFPRTLEQYF.

This chain joins TRBV4-1 and TRBJ1-5; a possible D gene is TRBD1 (6 bases). Germline V gene lookup returns CDR1 MGHRA and CDR2 YSYEKL. The CDR3 runs 14 residues. The V end was cut by 1 base, the J end by 6 bases, with 10 bases between. As DNA, the CDR3 is TGCGCCAGCAGCCAAGTAGGGGGAGGTCAGCCCCAGCATTTT. It specifies CASSQVGGGQPQHF.

This chain joins TRBV27 and TRBJ1-5, with D possibly being TRBD1 (5 bases). The length of the CDR3 is 13 residues. V was trimmed by 2 bases and J by 8 bases, leaving 10 bases between them. The germline V gene has CDR1 MNHEY and CDR2 SMNVEV (reference sequence). CDR3 region: CASSLRGSEPQHF. Written as DNA, the CDR3 is TGTGCCAGCAGTTTAAGGGGATCCGAGCCCCAGCATTTT.

V is TRBV30 and J is TRBJ2-2, with TRBD2 identical over 7 bases. V shed 5 bases, J shed 8 bases, and the junction held 17 bases outside the gene matches. This CDR3 contains 16 residues. Germline V gene sequence: CDR1 GTSNPN, CDR2 SVGIG (reference sequence). This chain's CDR3 is CAWAPWEGRVGGELFF. The CDR3 DNA is TGTGCCTGGGCACCCTGGGAGGGCCGTGTGGGTGGGGAGCTGTTTTTT.